This T cell receptor (beta chain) derives from a study of CD8 T cells in ankylosing spondylitis. MiXCR, applied by TCRdb to the 5' RACE reads, yields one record per CDR3 protein. The table includes about 130,000 distinct CDR3 sequences, roughly an eighth detected once. This clonotype was observed a few times. Its antigen is not known. Regarding the study as a whole: It was reported that disease-linked clones were significantly enriched in matched ankylosing spondylitis synovial fluid. Typical of ankylosing spondylitis blood, it appeared, was a TCR beta motif of roughly eight highly homologous variants. Earlier work had already found some motif variants in reactive arthritis synovial fluid and blood.

This CDR3 has 13 amino acids. The germline V and J ends were trimmed by 0 bases and 3 bases, with 6 bases remaining between them. Looked up from germline, CDR1 is MGHRA and CDR2 is YSYEKL. The material sequenced was blood, either unsorted or a sorted T cell fraction (not recorded which). This clonotype was sampled from a female donor with ankylosing spondylitis or in good health (not recorded which). V is TRBV4-1 and J is TRBJ2-7; D not resolved. Here the CDR3 reads CASSQEPLYEQYF. The DNA of the CDR3 is TGCGCCAGCAGCCAAGAACCACTCTACGAGCAGTACTTC.